Described below is a single TCR beta chain sequence and its context. The antigen is not known. The sample originates from a study of shared clonotypes between healthy human individuals. Study-level results: Generally, naive subsets came out with larger estimated richness than memory subsets.

With 7 bases removed from V and 7 bases from J, the gap between germline ends came to 16 bases. The CDR3 totals 12 residues. The germline V gene has CDR1 SQVTM and CDR2 ANQGSEA. Generated by immunoSEQ multiplex PCR, the TCRdb table keeps only in-frame clones and is missing some. The sample has about 2 million clones, 85% to 95% seen once. The clonotype originates from a man between 18 and 29 years old in good health. The chain carries TRBV29-1 and TRBJ1-1; tentatively, D is TRBD1 (5 bases). The sequenced sample was naive CD4+ T cells sorted from blood. This sample's subset: CD45RA+ positively selected. The CDR3: CSADSQGGEAFF. CDR3 DNA: TGCAGCGCCGATAGCCAGGGAGGTGAAGCTTTCTTT.